This TCR beta chain stems from a study of blood T cell repertoires in COVID-19. Method: immunoSEQ multiplex PCR; TCRdb's copy keeps in-frame clones and lacks some. The data hold roughly 200,000 clones, with roughly 81% observed a single time. Trimming cost V 6 bases and J 3 bases; bases outside gene matches: 2. Germline-derived CDR1 and CDR2 are MNHEY and SVGEGT. This CDR3 has 13 amino acids. The sequence was collected from a woman at least 80 years old with acute or convalescent COVID-19. Sequencing input: peripheral blood. The V gene is TRBV6-2 or TRBV6-3, the J gene TRBJ1-5; TRBD1 aligns across 7 bases. CDR3 region: CASSGTDNQPQHF. The CDR3 coding sequence is TGTGCCAGCAGCGGGACAGACAATCAGCCCCAGCATTTT.